This T cell receptor (beta chain) was documented in a study of control samples from healthy donors and cancer patients. Libraries were prepared by immunoSEQ multiplex PCR; TCRdb keeps only in-frame clonotypes and omits some of them. The sample includes some 130,000 clones, roughly 92% of them seen just once. The germline V gene has CDR1 SGDLS and CDR2 YYNGEE. The length of the CDR3 is 14 residues. The V end was cut by 0 bases, the J end by 6 bases, with 10 bases between. V usage is TRBV9 and J usage is TRBJ2-1; no reliable D call. Sequenced sample: blood. The sequence was collected from a man in his late teens or twenties in good health. The CDR3 bases are TGTGCCAGCAGCGTAGGGCAGACCACCAATGAGCAGTTCTTC. This encodes CASSVGQTTNEQFF.